This TCR beta chain derives from a study of regulatory T cells in long-lasting Graves disease. Time point reported: newly diagnosed GD, antithyroid drugs for less than 3 months. Researchers made the TCR library from RNA that was extracted from PBMCs. Trimming left V 2 bases short and J 5 bases short, with 2 bases between. This CDR3 is built from 11 residues. Looked up from germline, CDR1 is MNHEY and CDR2 is SVGAGI. Ten or more counts support this clonotype. According to the study, TCR beta libraries were built with iRepertoire HTBI primers and CDR3-region Arm-PCR. TCRdb reprocessed the multiplex PCR reads with MiXCR, giving one entry per CDR3 protein. The repertoire holds about 360,000 distinct CDR3 sequences, 15% to 20% seen once, with around 20% in the top ten. These sequences were also reported in another study, on T cells in Graves' hyperthyroidism and ophthalmopathy.

The TCR sequence derives from a woman between 18 and 29 years old with Graves disease. Sample: peripheral blood mononuclear cells (PBMCs), taken at new diagnosis, from a patient treated with antithyroid drugs. The rearrangement uses TRBV6-5 and TRBJ2-3; D remains unclear. The CDR3 region is CASSYKDTQYF. The CDR3, as DNA: TGTGCCAGCAGTTACAAAGATACGCAGTATTTT.